The clone carrying this T cell receptor beta chain was observed many times. The antigen is not known. This specimen comes from a study of T cells in Graves' hyperthyroidism and ophthalmopathy. On the study more broadly: Staff took peripheral blood when the initial diagnosis was made, before any treatment began.

TCR beta CDR3 sequences were amplified from RNA transcripts. An initial round of RT-PCR targeting the TCR CDR3 relied on the HTBI primer set. MiXCR was run by TCRdb on the multiplex PCR reads, yielding one entry per CDR3 protein. The sample shows approximately 400,000 distinct CDR3 sequences, around 16% of them seen only once. V lost 4 bases, J lost 0 bases, and 19 bases lay in between. This CDR3 region has 17 residues. Germline V gene lookup returns CDR1 SEHNR and CDR2 FQNEAQ (reference sequence). The study, taken as a whole, reports: Stable hyperthyroidism was separated from ophthalmopathy by a model based on 13 V-J features. Most clonotypes expanded in the thyroid (above 0.001) were also present in blood.

The patients, who ranged from 18 to 65 in age, presented with newly diagnosed hyperthyroidism lasting under 2 months. Sample: blood. V and J are TRBV7-9 and TRBJ2-7; D possibly corresponds to TRBD1 (5 bases). This TCR derives from a woman between 18 and 30 years old with Graves' hyperthyroidism that later progressed to Graves' ophthalmopathy. The CDR3 DNA reads TGTGCCAGCAGCTCGGGTCCGGCCAGGGCTAGCTCCTACGAGCAGTACTTC. The encoded protein is CASSSGPARASSYEQYF.